This T cell receptor beta chain was sequenced for a study of neurological immune-mediated disorders. Study context: The multiple sclerosis group of 34 included 31 relapsing-remitting and 3 secondary progressive patients.

Each CDR3 protein is one row after TCRdb ran MiXCR on the 5' RACE reads. The repertoire holds about 81,000 distinct CDR3 sequences, with around 4% as singletons. Broader study findings: None of the CDR3 amino acid sequences of expanded clones recurred across subjects, suggesting private repertoires in all groups.

This clonotype was seen repeatedly, ten times or more. The antigen is unknown. Trimming took 1 base from V and 7 from J, leaving 11 bases between them. This CDR3 has 15 residues. Documented time point: longitudinal time-point 3. The unsorted libraries were made from 2 million PBMCs kept at -80 C. This rearrangement joins TRBV12-3 or TRBV12-4 to TRBJ1-6; D uncertain. Specimen: PBMCs. The receptor comes from a woman aged 55-70 years with multiple sclerosis. The CDR3 is CASSLVAGDNSPLHF. CDR3 sequence (DNA): TGTGCCAGCAGTTTAGTGGCAGGAGACAATTCACCCCTCCACTTT.